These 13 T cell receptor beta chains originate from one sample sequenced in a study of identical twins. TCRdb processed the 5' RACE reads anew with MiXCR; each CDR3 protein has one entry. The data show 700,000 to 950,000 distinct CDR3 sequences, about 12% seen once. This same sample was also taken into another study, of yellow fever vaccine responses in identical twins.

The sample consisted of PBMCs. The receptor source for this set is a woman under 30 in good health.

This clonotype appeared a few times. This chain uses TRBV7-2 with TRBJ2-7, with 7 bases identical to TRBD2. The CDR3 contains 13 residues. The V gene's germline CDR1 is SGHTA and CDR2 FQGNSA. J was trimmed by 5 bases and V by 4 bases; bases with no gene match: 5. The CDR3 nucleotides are TGTGCCAGCAGCTACGGACTAGGAGACGAGCAGTACGTC. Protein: CASSYGLGDEQYV.

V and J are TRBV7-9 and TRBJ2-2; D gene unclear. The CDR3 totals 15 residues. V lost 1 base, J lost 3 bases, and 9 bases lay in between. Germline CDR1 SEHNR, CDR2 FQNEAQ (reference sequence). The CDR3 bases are TGTGCCAGCAGCTTAGATGTTTGGGACACCGGGGAGCTGTTTTTT. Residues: CASSLDVWDTGELFF.

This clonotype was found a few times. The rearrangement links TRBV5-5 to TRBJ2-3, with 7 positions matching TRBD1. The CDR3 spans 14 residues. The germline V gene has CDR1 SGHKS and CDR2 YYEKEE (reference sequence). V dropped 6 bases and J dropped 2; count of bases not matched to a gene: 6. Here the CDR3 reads CASTDRSTTDTQYF. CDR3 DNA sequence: TGTGCCAGCACGGACAGGTCCACCACAGATACGCAGTATTTT.

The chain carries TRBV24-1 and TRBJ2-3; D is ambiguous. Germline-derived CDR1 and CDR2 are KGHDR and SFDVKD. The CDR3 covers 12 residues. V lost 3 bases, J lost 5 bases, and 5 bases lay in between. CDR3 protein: CATSDPGDTQYF. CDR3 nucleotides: TGTGCCACCAGTGATCCGGGAGATACGCAGTATTTT.

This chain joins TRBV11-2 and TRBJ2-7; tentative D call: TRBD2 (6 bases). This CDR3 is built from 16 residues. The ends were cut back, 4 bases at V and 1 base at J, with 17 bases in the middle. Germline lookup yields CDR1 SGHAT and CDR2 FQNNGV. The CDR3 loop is CASSYRRASASYEQYF. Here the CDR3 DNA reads TGTGCCAGCAGCTATAGGAGGGCTAGCGCGTCCTACGAGCAGTACTTC.

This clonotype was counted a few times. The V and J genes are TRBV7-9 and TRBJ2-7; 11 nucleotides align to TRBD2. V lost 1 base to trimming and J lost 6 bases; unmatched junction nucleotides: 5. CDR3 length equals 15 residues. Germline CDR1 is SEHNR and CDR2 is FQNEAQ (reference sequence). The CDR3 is CASSLGTSGSVEQYF. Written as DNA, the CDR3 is TGTGCCAGCAGCTTAGGCACTAGCGGGAGCGTCGAGCAGTACTTC.

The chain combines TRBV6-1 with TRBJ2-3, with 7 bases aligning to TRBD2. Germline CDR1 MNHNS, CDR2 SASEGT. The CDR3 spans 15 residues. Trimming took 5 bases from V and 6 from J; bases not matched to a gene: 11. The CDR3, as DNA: TGTGCCAGCAGTACCCTAGCGGTGGGGGGGGATACGCAGTATTTT. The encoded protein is CASSTLAVGGDTQYF.

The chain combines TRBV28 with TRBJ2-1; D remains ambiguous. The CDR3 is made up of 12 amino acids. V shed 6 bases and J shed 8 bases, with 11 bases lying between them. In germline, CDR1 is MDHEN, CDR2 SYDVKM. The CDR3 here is CASRDRIDEQFF. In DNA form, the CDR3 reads TGTGCCAGCAGGGATCGTATCGATGAGCAGTTCTTC.

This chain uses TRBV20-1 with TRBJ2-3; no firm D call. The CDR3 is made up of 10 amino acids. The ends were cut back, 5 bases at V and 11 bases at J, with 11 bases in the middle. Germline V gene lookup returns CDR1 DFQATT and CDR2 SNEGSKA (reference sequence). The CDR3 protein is CSAWVREQYF. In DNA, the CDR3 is TGCAGTGCTTGGGTTAGGGAGCAGTATTTT.

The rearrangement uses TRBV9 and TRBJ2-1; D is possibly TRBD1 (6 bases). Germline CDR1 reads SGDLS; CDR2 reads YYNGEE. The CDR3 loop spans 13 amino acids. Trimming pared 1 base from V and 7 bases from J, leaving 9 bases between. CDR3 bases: TGTGCCAGCAGCGTACAGGGGTTGAATGAGCAGTTCTTC. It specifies CASSVQGLNEQFF.

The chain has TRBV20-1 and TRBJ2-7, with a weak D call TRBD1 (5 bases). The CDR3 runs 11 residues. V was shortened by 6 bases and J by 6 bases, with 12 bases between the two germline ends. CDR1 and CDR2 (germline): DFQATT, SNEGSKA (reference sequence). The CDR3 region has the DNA TGCAGTGCCCAATCTGGGGCCGAGCAGTACTTC. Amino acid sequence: CSAQSGAEQYF.

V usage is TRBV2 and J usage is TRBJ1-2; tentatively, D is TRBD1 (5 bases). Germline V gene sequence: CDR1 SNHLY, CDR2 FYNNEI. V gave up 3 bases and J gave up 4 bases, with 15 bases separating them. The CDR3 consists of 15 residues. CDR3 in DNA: TGTGCCAGCAGTGACTTCGGGGGGATCGTCTATGGCTACACCTTC. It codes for CASSDFGGIVYGYTF.

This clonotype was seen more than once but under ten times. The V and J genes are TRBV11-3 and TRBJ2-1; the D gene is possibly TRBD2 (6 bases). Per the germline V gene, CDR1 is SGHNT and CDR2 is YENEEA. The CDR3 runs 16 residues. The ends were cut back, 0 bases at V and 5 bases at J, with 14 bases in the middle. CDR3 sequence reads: CASSLDSSGLNNEQFF. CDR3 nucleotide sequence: TGTGCCAGCAGCTTAGATAGTAGCGGACTGAACAATGAGCAGTTCTTC.